The source of this TCR beta chain is a study of cytomegalovirus exposure and HLA in healthy donors. Regarding the study as a whole: The study put roughly 160 TCR beta chains on its list as cytomegalovirus-associated. In the roughly 120 validation repertoires, a later analysis found that first-cohort TCR clusters tended to co-occur. High sensitivity and specificity were reportedly achieved when the classifier diagnosed cytomegalovirus status.

Germline V gene data show CDR1 as MDHEN and CDR2 as SYDVKM. The CDR3 covers 15 residues. V shed 9 bases, J shed 0 bases, and the junction held 7 bases outside the gene matches. The data were produced by immunoSEQ multiplex PCR, yet TCRdb's version contains in-frame clones alone and is incomplete. Of 60,000 to 70,000 clones listed, roughly 90% are singletons. Comments on this clone: Its antigen is unknown.

This rearrangement joins TRBV28 to TRBJ1-3; TRBD1 agrees at 8 bases. Input material: PBMCs. The TCR comes from a woman under 30 in good health and CMV-seronegative. The CDR3 region is CASKTGDYSGNTIYF. CDR3 bases: TGTGCCAGTAAGACAGGGGACTACTCTGGAAACACCATATATTTT.